The text below deals with one T cell receptor beta chain. This clonotype was recorded a few times. It lacks a known antigen. Nothing much larger sits one base from this clone, and base qualities are not available. The source of the sample is a study of early T cells in non-severe SARS-CoV-2 infection (dated by TCRdb to 2020 to 2023). About the study as a whole: TCR sequencing used bulk RNA from unsorted whole blood, so alpha and beta chains could not be paired.

Receptors were amplified or captured by 5' RACE. Reads for this sample came from a NextSeq 500. To correct for sequencing error and PCR bias, the TCR library protocol tagged individual cDNA molecules with unique molecular identifiers. Sequencing covered both TCR alpha and beta chains, and within each sample the abundances of alpha and beta sequences were tightly co-correlated. The original methods were these. V gene, J gene and CDR3 annotation of TCR sequences was performed with Decombinator V4. TCRs were defined as expanded if a significant change between any two time points was detected under a Poisson model with p below 0.0001. TCR abundances were normalised to the total number of TCRs sequenced in each sample and reported as counts per million. TRAV1-2 paired with TRAJ12, TRAJ20 or TRAJ33 defined MAIT TCRs, while TRAV10 paired with TRAJ18 defined iNKT TCRs. A search of VDJdb, accessed on 1 November 2021, was run for TCRs annotated to CMV, EBV and SARS-CoV-2, with TCRs annotated for multiple antigens excluded. The public sequencing data were trimmed at Q25 with fastp and processed into clonotypes with MiXCR by TCRdb, which kept only in-frame beta chains. Merged by CDR3 protein, the rows form single entries marked with the most common genes and DNA. The V and J calls were not made by the authors but by TCRdb's processing. In this sample the table shows roughly 40,000 distinct CDR3 sequences, 6.3% of which occur a single time. Of the sample, over 4.5% is held by the ten largest clones.

The CDR3 numbers 13 residues from cysteine through phenylalanine. Only CDR3 DNA is held: 39 bases, read in frame from base 1. V and J lose 4 bases and 5 bases, and a span of 12 bases separates them. CDR1 and CDR2 (SGHRS, YFSETQ) derive from the germline V gene. Set within a cohort of healthcare workers in London, UK, this nested case-control study involved weekly PCR testing of nasopharyngeal swabs along with blood sampling. Healthcare workers were recruited during the week of the UK lockdown, between 23 and 31 March 2020, and followed weekly for up to roughly 16 weeks. The research as a whole found: VDJdb matching was skewed toward anti-spike CD8 responses and likely underestimated virus-specific expansions, missing private and CD4 specificities.

This chain joins TRBV5-1 to TRBJ2-5; tentative D gene TRBD2, with 5 bases matching. The sample consisted of whole blood. The clonotype was recovered from an adult who was a healthcare worker with PCR-confirmed SARS-CoV-2 infection or an uninfected control (not recorded which). The nucleotide sequence reads as follows: TGCGCCAGCAGCGGCGGGCCGCAGGAGACCCAGTACTTC. It is translated as CASSGGPQETQYF.